These 18 T cell receptor beta chains originate from one sample sequenced in a study of blood T cells in healthy people across ages. Through a sample-barcoded 5' primer and a J-beta primer mix, a second PCR was run for 7 to 11 cycles. MiXCR was run by TCRdb on the 5' RACE reads, yielding one entry per CDR3 protein. In the table there are 710,000 or so distinct CDR3 sequences, 22% of which are singletons. The sequencing sample was made of blood. These receptors all come from a man aged 65 to 79 in good health.

The chain is built from TRBV4-3 and TRBJ2-1; D is perhaps TRBD2 (6 bases). Germline V gives CDR1 LGHNA, CDR2 YSLEER. CDR3 length: 16 residues. V lost 0 bases and J lost 6, with 15 bases in between. The CDR3 region has the DNA TGCGCCAGCAGCCAAGATTGGGGGGTAGCGGCCAATGAGCAGTTCTTC. Translation: CASSQDWGVAANEQFF.

This clonotype appeared a few times. J is TRBJ1-1 and V is TRBV20-1; tentatively, D is TRBD1 (6 bases). Germline CDR1 and CDR2: DFQATT and SNEGSKA (reference sequence). The CDR3 is 13 amino acids. The germline V and J ends were trimmed by 6 bases and 0 bases, with 11 bases remaining between them. CDR3 residues: CSAPGQLNTEAFF. The CDR3 nucleotides read TGCAGTGCCCCCGGACAGCTGAACACTGAAGCTTTCTTT.

The chain uses TRBV7-2 and TRBJ2-7, with TRBD2 as a possible D gene (6 bases). The J call is uncertain, as TRBJ2-1 better fits the DNA end. The CDR3 length is 12 residues. The germline V gene encodes CDR1 SGHTA and CDR2 FQGNSA. The CDR3 loop reads CASSFGGVEQFF. In DNA form, the CDR3 reads TGTGCCAGCAGCTTCGGGGGTGTGGAGCAGTTCTTC.

The rearrangement joins TRBV27 to TRBJ2-1; D remains unclear. The CDR3 sequence is 15 residues long. V was pared by 3 bases and J by 6 bases, with 15 bases between. Germline-derived CDR1 and CDR2 are MNHEY and SMNVEV (reference sequence). The CDR3 reads CASSFQPHYVNEQFF. CDR3 DNA sequence: TGTGCCAGCAGTTTCCAGCCCCACTACGTCAATGAGCAGTTCTTC.

The count of this clonotype is one. An end of the junction does not agree with germline; a read error may underlie this. The chain uses TRBV11-2 and TRBJ1-1; tentatively, D is TRBD1 (5 bases). Germline assignment: CDR1 SGHAT and CDR2 FQNNGV. CDR3 length: 15 residues. CDR3 bases: TGTGCCAGCAGCCCCCCAGGGATTATGAACACCGAAGCTTTCTTT. Its translation: CASSPPGIMNTEAFF.

The table lists this clonotype with a few counts. The chain employs TRBV29-1 and TRBJ2-3, with 12 nucleotides matching TRBD1. Per the germline V gene, CDR1 is SQVTM and CDR2 is ANQGSEA. The V segment lost 5 bases and the J segment 0 bases; nucleotides outside the gene matches: 9. The length of the CDR3 is 17 residues. Here the CDR3 DNA reads TGCAGCGTTTTCCGGGACAGGGGGCCTTCTAGCACAGATACGCAGTATTTT. Its protein product is CSVFRDRGPSSTDTQYF.

This chain links TRBV5-1 with TRBJ2-5; no reliable D call. This CDR3 spans 13 amino acids. CDR1 is SGHRS, CDR2 YFSETQ, per germline. Deletions cut 1 base from V and 2 bases from J, with 6 bases between. The CDR3 DNA sequence: TGCGCCAGCAGCTTGAACGTACAAGAGACCCAGTACTTC. It yields the protein CASSLNVQETQYF. Looking up the rest from reference TRBV5-1 and TRBJ2-5 gives the full variable domain: KAGVTQTPRYLIKTRGQQVTLSCSPISGHRSVSWYQQTPGQGLQFLFEYFSETQRNKGNFPGRFSGRQFSNSRSEMNVSTLELGDSALYLCASSLNVQETQYFGPGTRLLVL.

The genes are TRBV24-1 and TRBJ2-5; 10 bases match TRBD2. Germline loops: CDR1 KGHDR, CDR2 SFDVKD. J lost 1 base, V lost 5 bases, and 6 bases had no gene match. The CDR3 has 16 amino acids. The CDR3 DNA follows: TGTGCCACCAGTGGTTTAGCGGGGGGAACCCAAGAGACCCAGTACTTC. It encodes CATSGLAGGTQETQYF.

This clonotype was picked up a small number of times. The genes are TRBV28 and TRBJ1-4, with D uncertain. This CDR3 spans 14 amino acids. Germline CDR1 MDHEN, CDR2 SYDVKM. The V gene lost 5 bases and the J gene lost 4 bases, with 11 bases spanning the gap. DNA of the CDR3: TGTGCCAGCAGTCCCCGGGCCAATAATGAAAAACTGTTTTTT. It translates to CASSPRANNEKLFF.

This clonotype was observed a few times. CDR3 in amino acids: CSAPPRGGPDQPQHF. Here the CDR3 DNA reads TGCAGTGCTCCTCCCCGCGGCGGTCCGGATCAGCCCCAGCATTTT. The rearrangement links TRBV20-1 to TRBJ1-5; D remains ambiguous. Trimming left V 5 bases short and J 5 bases short, with 19 bases between. CDR1 and CDR2 from the germline V gene are DFQATT and SNEGSKA (reference sequence). There are 15 residues in the CDR3.

V and J are TRBV12-3 or TRBV12-4 and TRBJ2-1; tentatively, D is TRBD2 (6 bases). The end of the DNA aligns better with TRBJ2-7, so the J call may be wrong. The CDR3 sequence is 13 residues long. The CDR3 spells CASSLNGGDEQYF. Here the CDR3 DNA reads TGTGCCAGCAGCCTTAACGGGGGAGACGAGCAGTACTTC.

The table lists this clonotype with a few counts. This chain links TRBV3-1 with TRBJ2-3, with 7 nucleotides matching TRBD2. Germline trimming cut 1 base from V and 0 bases from J; bases unmatched to any gene: 7. The CDR3 has 17 amino acids. Looked up from germline, CDR1 is LGHDT and CDR2 is YNNKEL (reference sequence). The CDR3 reads CASSQGWSGESTDTQYF. CDR3 nucleotide sequence: TGTGCCAGCAGCCAAGGTTGGAGCGGGGAGAGCACAGATACGCAGTATTTT.

There are a few counts of this clonotype. The J gene is TRBJ2-5, the V gene TRBV11-2; 9 nucleotides match TRBD2. Germline V gives CDR1 SGHAT, CDR2 FQNNGV. Trimming at V came to 3 bases and at J to 5 bases, leaving 10 bases not matched to a gene. This CDR3 has 16 amino acids. CDR3 residues: CASSFLPSGGSETQYF. The DNA of the CDR3 is TGTGCCAGCAGCTTCCTCCCCAGCGGGGGGTCTGAGACCCAGTACTTC.

This chain joins TRBV6-1 and TRBJ1-1; 7 nucleotides agree with TRBD1. V lost 6 bases to trimming and J lost 0 bases; unmatched junction nucleotides: 7. Germline values: CDR1 MNHNS, CDR2 SASEGT. The CDR3 length is 15 residues. The CDR3 DNA reads TGTGCCAGCAGCCCAGGGGGGCCTATGAACACTGAAGCTTTCTTT. Amino acids: CASSPGGPMNTEAFF.

The CDR3 bases are TGTGCCAGCAGCTTAGCTAGGACTAGCGGGAAAGAGACCCAGTACTTC. This sequence encodes CASSLARTSGKETQYF. The chain links TRBV7-8 to TRBJ2-7, with TRBD2 identical over 12 bases. The DNA matches TRBJ2-5 better at its end, which makes the J call doubtful. The CDR3 consists of 16 residues. The V gene's germline CDR1 is SGHVS and CDR2 FQNEAQ.

This clonotype turned up a few times. The rearrangement joins TRBV12-3 or TRBV12-4 to TRBJ2-2; 9 bases align to TRBD1. V dropped 9 bases and J dropped 4; count of bases not matched to a gene: 6. This CDR3 spans 14 amino acids. CDR3: CASRDRVSTGELFF. The CDR3 DNA reads TGTGCCAGTCGGGACAGGGTGAGCACCGGGGAGCTGTTTTTT.

The table lists this clonotype with a few counts. This CDR3 reads CASSLGAGFGQPQHF. The CDR3 nucleotides read TGTGCCAGCAGTTTAGGGGCAGGGTTCGGTCAGCCCCAGCATTTT. The chain employs TRBV27 and TRBJ1-5; the D gene is possibly TRBD1 (5 bases). The CDR3 extends over 15 amino acids. Germline V gene lookup returns CDR1 MNHEY and CDR2 SMNVEV (reference sequence). V lost 2 bases and J lost 6, with 14 bases in between.

The V gene is TRBV20-1, the J gene TRBJ2-2; TRBD2 aligns across 9 bases. This CDR3 comprises 15 residues. The V segment lost 0 bases and the J segment 7 bases; nucleotides outside the gene matches: 6. Germline V CDR1 and CDR2: DFQATT, SNEGSKA (reference sequence). The DNA of the CDR3 is TGCAGTGCTAGAGATCCTAGCGGGGTGGTCGGGGAGCTGTTTTTT. Protein product: CSARDPSGVVGELFF.